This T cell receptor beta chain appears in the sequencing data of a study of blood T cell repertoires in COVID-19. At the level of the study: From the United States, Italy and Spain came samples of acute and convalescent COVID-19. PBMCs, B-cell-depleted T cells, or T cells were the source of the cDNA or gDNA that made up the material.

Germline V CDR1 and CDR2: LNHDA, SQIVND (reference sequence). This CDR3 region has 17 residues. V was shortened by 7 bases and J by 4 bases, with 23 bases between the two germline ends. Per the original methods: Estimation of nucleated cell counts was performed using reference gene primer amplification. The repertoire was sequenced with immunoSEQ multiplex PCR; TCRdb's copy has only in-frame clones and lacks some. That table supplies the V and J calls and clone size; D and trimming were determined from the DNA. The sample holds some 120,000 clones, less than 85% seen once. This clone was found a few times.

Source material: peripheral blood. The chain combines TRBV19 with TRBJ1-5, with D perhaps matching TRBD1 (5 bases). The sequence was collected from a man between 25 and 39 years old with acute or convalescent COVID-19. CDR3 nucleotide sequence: TGTGCCAGTAACTCCGTCAGGACCAAAGGGGCGAATCAGCCCCAGCATTTT. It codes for CASNSVRTKGANQPQHF.